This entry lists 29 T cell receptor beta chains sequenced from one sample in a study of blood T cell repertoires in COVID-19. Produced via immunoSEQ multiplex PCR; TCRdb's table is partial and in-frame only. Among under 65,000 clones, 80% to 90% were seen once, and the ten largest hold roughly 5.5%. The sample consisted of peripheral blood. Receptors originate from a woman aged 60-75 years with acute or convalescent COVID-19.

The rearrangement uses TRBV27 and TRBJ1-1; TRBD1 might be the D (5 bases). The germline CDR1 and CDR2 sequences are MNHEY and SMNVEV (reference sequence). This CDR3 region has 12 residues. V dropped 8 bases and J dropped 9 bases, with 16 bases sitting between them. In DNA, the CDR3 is TGTGCCAGCTGGTCGGTCAGGACACAAGCTTTCTTT. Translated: CASWSVRTQAFF.

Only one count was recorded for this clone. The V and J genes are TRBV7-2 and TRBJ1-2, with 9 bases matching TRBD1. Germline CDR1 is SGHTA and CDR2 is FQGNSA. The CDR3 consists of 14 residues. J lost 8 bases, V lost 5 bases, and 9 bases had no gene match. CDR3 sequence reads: CASSTGQGMRGYTF. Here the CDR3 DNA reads TGTGCCAGCAGCACCGGACAGGGGATGAGAGGCTACACCTTC.

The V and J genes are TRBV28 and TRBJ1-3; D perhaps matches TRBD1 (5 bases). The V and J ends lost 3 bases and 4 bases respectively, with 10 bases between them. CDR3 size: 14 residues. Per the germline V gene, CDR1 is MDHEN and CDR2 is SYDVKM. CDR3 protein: CASSLRQGGNTIYF. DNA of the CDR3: TGTGCCAGCAGTTTGCGTCAGGGCGGAAACACCATATATTTT.

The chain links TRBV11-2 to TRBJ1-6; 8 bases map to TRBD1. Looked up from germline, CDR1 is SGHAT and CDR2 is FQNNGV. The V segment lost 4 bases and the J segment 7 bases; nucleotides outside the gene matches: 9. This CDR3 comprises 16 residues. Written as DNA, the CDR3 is TGTGCCAGCAGCTCGGGAGGTACAGGGGGAAATTCACCCCTCCACTTT. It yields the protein CASSSGGTGGNSPLHF.

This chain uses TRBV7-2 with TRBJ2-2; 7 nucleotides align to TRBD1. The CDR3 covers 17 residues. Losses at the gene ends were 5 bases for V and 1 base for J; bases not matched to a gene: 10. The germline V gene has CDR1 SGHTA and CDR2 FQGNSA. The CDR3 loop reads CASSGDFGTVNTGELFF. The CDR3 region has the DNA TGTGCCAGCAGCGGGGATTTTGGGACAGTGAACACCGGGGAGCTGTTTTTT.

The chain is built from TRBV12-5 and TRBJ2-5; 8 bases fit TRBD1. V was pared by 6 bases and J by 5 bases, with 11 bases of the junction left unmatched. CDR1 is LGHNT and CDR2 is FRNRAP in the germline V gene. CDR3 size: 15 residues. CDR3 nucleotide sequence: TGTGCTAGTGGGAGGACAGGGATTGTAGGGGAGACCCAGTACTTC. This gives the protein CASGRTGIVGETQYF.

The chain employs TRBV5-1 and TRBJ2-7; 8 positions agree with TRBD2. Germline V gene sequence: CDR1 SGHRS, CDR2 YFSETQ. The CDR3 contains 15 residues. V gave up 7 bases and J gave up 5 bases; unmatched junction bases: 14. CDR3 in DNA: TGCGCCAGCGCTGGTAGCGGGATGGTTGGGCACGAGCAGTACTTC. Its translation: CASAGSGMVGHEQYF.

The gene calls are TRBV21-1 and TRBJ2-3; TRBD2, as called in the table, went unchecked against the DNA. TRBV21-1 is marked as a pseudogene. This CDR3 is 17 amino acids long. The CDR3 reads CASPKPRIGTSTDTQYF. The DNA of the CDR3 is TGTGCCAGCCCTAAGCCCAGGATTGGGACTAGCACAGATACGCAGTATTTT.

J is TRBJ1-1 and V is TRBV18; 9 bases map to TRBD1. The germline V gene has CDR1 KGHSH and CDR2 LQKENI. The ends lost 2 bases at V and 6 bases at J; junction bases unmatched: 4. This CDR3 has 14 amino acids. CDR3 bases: TGTGCCAGCTCACCATTACAGGGGGCGGCTGAAGCTTTCTTT. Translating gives CASSPLQGAAEAFF.

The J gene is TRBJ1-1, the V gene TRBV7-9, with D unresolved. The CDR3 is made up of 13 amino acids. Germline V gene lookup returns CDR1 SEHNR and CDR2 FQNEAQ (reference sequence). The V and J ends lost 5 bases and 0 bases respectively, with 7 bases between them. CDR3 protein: CASSVLVNTEAFF. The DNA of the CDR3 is TGTGCCAGCAGCGTACTAGTGAACACTGAAGCTTTCTTT.

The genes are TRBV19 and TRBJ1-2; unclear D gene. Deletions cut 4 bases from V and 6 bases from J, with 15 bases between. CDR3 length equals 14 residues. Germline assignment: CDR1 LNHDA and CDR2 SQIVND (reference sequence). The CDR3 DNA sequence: TGTGCCAGTAGTAAGACGACACCGCCCCATGGCTACACCTTC. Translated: CASSKTTPPHGYTF.

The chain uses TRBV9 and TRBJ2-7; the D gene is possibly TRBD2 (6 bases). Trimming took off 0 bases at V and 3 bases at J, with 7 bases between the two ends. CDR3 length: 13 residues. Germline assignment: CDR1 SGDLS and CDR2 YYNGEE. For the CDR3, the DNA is TGTGCCAGCAGCGTAGTCGGGGGCTACGAGCAGTACTTC. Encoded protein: CASSVVGGYEQYF.

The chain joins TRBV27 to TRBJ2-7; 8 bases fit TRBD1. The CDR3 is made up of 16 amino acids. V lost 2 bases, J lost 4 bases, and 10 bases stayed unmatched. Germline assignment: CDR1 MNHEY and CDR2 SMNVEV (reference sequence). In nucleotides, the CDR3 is TGTGCCAGCAGTTTACTACCGGGACAGGTGAGGTACGAGCAGTACTTC. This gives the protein CASSLLPGQVRYEQYF.

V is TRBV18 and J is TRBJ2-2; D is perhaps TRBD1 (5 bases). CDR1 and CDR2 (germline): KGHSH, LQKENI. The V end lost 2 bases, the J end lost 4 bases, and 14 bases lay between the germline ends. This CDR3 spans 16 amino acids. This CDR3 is CASSPAAGLGTGELFF. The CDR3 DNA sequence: TGTGCCAGCTCACCAGCCGCAGGGCTGGGCACCGGGGAGCTGTTTTTT.

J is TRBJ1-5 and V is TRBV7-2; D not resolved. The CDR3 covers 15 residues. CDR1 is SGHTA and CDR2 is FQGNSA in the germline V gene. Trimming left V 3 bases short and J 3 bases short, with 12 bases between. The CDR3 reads CASSFQIGLNQPQHF. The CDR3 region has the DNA TGTGCCAGCAGCTTCCAAATCGGACTCAATCAGCCCCAGCATTTT.

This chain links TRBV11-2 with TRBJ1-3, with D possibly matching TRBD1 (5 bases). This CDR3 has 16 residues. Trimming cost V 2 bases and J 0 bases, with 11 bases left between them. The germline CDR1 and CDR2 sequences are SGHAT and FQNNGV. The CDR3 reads CASSLNRPLSGNTIYF. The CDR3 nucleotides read TGTGCCAGCAGCTTAAACAGGCCCCTCTCTGGAAACACCATATATTTT.

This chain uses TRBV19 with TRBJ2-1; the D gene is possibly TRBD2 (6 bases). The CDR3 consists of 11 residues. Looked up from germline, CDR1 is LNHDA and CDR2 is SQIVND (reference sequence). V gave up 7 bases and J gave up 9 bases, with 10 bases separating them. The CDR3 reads CASTERAEQFF. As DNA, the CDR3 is TGTGCCAGTACTGAGCGGGCTGAGCAGTTCTTC.

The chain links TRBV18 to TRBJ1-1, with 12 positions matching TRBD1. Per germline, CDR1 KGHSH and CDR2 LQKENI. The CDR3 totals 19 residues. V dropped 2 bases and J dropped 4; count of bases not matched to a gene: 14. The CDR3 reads CASSPNPGTGGSLGTEAFF. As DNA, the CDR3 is TGTGCCAGCTCACCAAATCCCGGGACAGGGGGCTCATTGGGCACTGAAGCTTTCTTT.

The CDR3 protein is CASSLKADMNTEAFF. DNA of the CDR3: TGTGCCAGCAGCTTAAAGGCAGACATGAACACTGAAGCTTTCTTT. The chain couples TRBV7-8 to TRBJ1-1; no definite D call. This CDR3 has 15 amino acids. The V end lost 2 bases, the J end lost 0 bases, and 10 bases lay between the germline ends. The germline CDR1 and CDR2 sequences are SGHVS and FQNEAQ. Full variable domain (remainder filled in from reference TRBV7-8 and TRBJ1-1): GAGVSQSPRYKVAKRGQDVALRCDPISGHVSLFWYQQALGQGPEFLTYFQNEAQLDKSGLPSDRFFAERPEGSVSTLKIQRTQQEDSAVYLCASSLKADMNTEAFFGQGTRLTVV.

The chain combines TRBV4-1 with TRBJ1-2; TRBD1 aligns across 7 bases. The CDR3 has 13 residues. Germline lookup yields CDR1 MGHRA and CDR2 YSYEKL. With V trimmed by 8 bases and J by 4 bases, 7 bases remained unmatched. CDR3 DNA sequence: TGCGCCAGCGGTGGGGCAGGGGGCTATGGCTACACCTTC. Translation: CASGGAGGYGYTF.

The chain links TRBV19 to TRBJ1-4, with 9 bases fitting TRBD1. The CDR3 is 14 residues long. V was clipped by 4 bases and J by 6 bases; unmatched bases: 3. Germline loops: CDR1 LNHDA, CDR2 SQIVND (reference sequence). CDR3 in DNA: TGTGCCAGTAGTACGACAGGGGGTTATGAAAAACTGTTTTTT. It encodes CASSTTGGYEKLFF.

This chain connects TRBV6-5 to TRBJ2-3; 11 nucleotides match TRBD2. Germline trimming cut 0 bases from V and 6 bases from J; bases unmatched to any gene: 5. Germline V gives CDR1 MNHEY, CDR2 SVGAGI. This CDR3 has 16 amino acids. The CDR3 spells CASSYSLAGGRDTQYF. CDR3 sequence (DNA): TGTGCCAGCAGTTACTCCTTAGCGGGGGGGCGGGATACGCAGTATTTT.

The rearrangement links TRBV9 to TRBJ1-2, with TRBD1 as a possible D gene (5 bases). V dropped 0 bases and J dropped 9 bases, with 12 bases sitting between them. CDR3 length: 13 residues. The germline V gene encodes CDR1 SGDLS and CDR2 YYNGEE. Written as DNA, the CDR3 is TGTGCCAGCAGCGTAGCCCAGGGTAGGAGCTACACCTTC. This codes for CASSVAQGRSYTF.

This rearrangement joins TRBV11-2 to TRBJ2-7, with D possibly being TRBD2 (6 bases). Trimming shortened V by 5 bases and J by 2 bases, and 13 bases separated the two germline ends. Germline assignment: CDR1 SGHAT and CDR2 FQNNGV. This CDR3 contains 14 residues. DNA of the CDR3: TGTGCCAGCAGCCTCGCCAGCGGGCCCTACGAGCAGTACTTC. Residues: CASSLASGPYEQYF.

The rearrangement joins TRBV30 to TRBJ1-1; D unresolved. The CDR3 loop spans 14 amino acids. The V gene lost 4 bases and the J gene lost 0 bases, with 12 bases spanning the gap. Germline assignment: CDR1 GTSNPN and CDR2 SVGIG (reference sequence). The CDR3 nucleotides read TGTGCCTGGAACTCCGGGAGCTTGAACACTGAAGCTTTCTTT. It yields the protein CAWNSGSLNTEAFF. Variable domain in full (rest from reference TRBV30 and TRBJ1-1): SQTIHQWPATLVQPVGSPLSLECTVEGTSNPNLYWYRQAAGRGLQLLFYSVGIGQISSEVPQNLSASRPQDRQFILSSKKLLLSDSGFYLCAWNSGSLNTEAFFGQGTRLTVV.

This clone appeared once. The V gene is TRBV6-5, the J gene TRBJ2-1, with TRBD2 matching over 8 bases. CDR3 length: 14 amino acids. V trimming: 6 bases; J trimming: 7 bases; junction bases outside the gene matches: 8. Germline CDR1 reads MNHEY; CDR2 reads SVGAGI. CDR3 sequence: CASRHSTGGNEQFF. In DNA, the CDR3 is TGTGCCAGCAGGCATAGTACGGGGGGGAATGAGCAGTTCTTC.

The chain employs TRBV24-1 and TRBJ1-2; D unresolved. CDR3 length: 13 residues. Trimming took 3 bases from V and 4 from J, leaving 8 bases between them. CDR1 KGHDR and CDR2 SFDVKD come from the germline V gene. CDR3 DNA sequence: TGTGCCACCAGTGATCCAGTTCGCTATGGCTACACCTTC. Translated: CATSDPVRYGYTF.

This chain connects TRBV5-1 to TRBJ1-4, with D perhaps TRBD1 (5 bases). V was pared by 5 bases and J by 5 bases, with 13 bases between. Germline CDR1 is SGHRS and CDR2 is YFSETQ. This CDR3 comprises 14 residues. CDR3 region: CASREQVLNEKLFF. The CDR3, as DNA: TGCGCCAGCAGAGAACAGGTTCTAAATGAAAAACTGTTTTTT.

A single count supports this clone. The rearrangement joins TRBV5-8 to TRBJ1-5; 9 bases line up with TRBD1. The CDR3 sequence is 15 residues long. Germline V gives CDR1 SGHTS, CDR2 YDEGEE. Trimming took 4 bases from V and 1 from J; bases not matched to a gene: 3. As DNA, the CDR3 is TGTGCCAGCAGCATCGGGACAGGGAGCAATCAGCCCCAGCATTTT. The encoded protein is CASSIGTGSNQPQHF. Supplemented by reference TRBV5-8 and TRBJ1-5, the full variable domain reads EAGVTQSPTHLIKTRGQQATLRCSPISGHTSVYWYQQALGLGLQFLLWYDEGEERNRGNFPPRFSGRQFPNYSSELNVNALELEDSALYLCASSIGTGSNQPQHFGDGTRLSIL.